Listed here are 32 T cell receptor beta chains from one sample, sequenced in a study of Tregs in tolerant kidney transplant recipients. TCRdb's copy holds only in-frame clones and misses some; the assay was immunoSEQ multiplex PCR. The table lists about 30,000 clones. The specimen was CD8+ T cells from blood, collected before the transplant. The receptor source for this set is a human donor who received a combined kidney and bone marrow transplant.

The CDR3 protein is CASSIAGGSYNEQFF. The CDR3 bases that were read are TGTGCCAGTAGTATTGCGGGAGGGTCCTACAATGAG. This sequence joins TRBV19 and TRBJ2-1; TRBD2 aligns across 9 bases. The CDR3 end lies 3 residues beyond the end of the read and is filled in from the germline J gene. The CDR3 runs 15 residues. Germline V gene sequence: CDR1 LNHDA, CDR2 SQIVND (reference sequence). Losses at the gene ends were 3 bases for V and 1 base for J; bases not matched to a gene: 1. Filled out from reference TRBV19 and TRBJ2-1, the complete variable domain reads DGGITQSPKYLFRKEGQNVTLSCEQNLNHDAMYWYRQDPGQGLRLIYYSQIVNDFQKGDIAEGYSVSREKKESFPLTVTSAQKNPTAFYLCASSIAGGSYNEQFFGPGTRLTVL.

On this clone itself: The CDR3 end lies 3 residues beyond the end of the read and is filled in from the germline J gene. The rearrangement joins TRBV6-2 or TRBV6-3 to TRBJ2-5; the match to TRBD2 covers 8 bases. This CDR3 is built from 15 residues. Germline V gene data show CDR1 as MNHEY and CDR2 as SVGEGT. J lost 4 bases, V lost 3 bases, and 7 bases had no gene match. The sequenced part of the CDR3 DNA is TGTGCCAGCAGTTATGCCGGGGGGGCCGGAGAGACC. Translated: CASSYAGGAGET. The whole CDR3 protein is CASSYAGGAGETQYF.

As regards this clone: One end of the junction does not line up with germline, which may come from a read error. The CDR3 loop reads CSSSQGAYEQYF. CDR3 bases read: TGTTCCAGCAGCCAAGGGGCCTACGAG. The chain recombines TRBV7-9 with TRBJ2-7; D is perhaps TRBD1 (5 bases). The CDR3 end is not reached by the read, which stops 3 residues before it; the germline J gene fills it in. CDR3 length: 12 amino acids. Looked up from germline, CDR1 is SEHNR and CDR2 is FQNEAQ (reference sequence).

For this clone: The read ends 3 residues before the CDR3 terminus; that terminus is restored from the germline J gene. The chain links TRBV7-9 to TRBJ2-7, with 8 bases fitting TRBD1. The ends lost 5 bases at V and 3 bases at J; junction bases unmatched: 3. CDR1 and CDR2 (germline): SEHNR, FQNEAQ (reference sequence). This CDR3 has 13 amino acids. The covered CDR3 bases are TGTGCCAGCAGCCCCGGACAGGGCTACGAG. It is translated as CASSPGQGYE. The whole CDR3 sequence is CASSPGQGYEQYF. Full variable domain (rest looked up from reference TRBV7-9 and TRBJ2-7): DTGVSQNPRHKITKRGQNVTFRCDPISEHNRLYWYRQTLGQGPEFLTYFQNEAQLEKSRLLSDRFSAERPKGSFSTLEIQRTEQGDSAMYLCASSPGQGYEQYFGPGTRLTVT.

In the case of this clone: Read data end 3 residues before the CDR3 end; the end is taken from the germline J gene. This chain connects TRBV19 to TRBJ2-1, with a tentative D call TRBD1 (5 bases). V was clipped by 6 bases and J by 6 bases, with 12 bases between them. Germline assignment: CDR1 LNHDA and CDR2 SQIVND (reference sequence). This CDR3 region has 13 residues. The CDR3 reads CASRGAALNEQFF. Partial CDR3 DNA: TGTGCCAGTAGAGGGGCGGCCCTCAATGAG.

A note on this clone: The sequenced fragment ends 3 residues before the CDR3 boundary, so the rest is inferred from the germline J gene. The chain employs TRBV5-1 and TRBJ2-6; the D gene is possibly TRBD2 (6 bases). The CDR3 consists of 16 residues. Trimming took 7 bases from V and 4 from J, leaving 18 bases between them. The V gene's germline CDR1 is SGHRS and CDR2 YFSETQ. Incomplete CDR3 DNA: TGCGCCAGCGATGGGGAGGCAGGGAGCGGGGCCAACGTC. Translated, it gives CASDGEAGSGANV. The entire CDR3 sequence reads CASDGEAGSGANVLTF.

Remarks on this clone: From the germline J gene comes the end of the CDR3, since the read stops 3 residues before it. The V and J genes are TRBV18 and TRBJ2-7; no reliable D call. Deletions cut 2 bases from V and 5 bases from J, with 4 bases between. Germline CDR1 KGHSH, CDR2 LQKENI. The CDR3 spans 11 residues. CDR3 region: CASSPSHEQYF. The part of the CDR3 DNA that was read is TGTGCCAGCTCACCAAGCCACGAG.

Note on this clone: The CDR3 is cut off 3 residues early in the read; its end comes from the germline J gene. The chain has TRBV28 and TRBJ1-1, with D possibly being TRBD1 (5 bases). Trimming removed 4 bases from V and 5 bases from J, with 8 bases in between. The CDR3 sequence is 12 residues long. Germline V CDR1 and CDR2: MDHEN, SYDVKM. CDR3 DNA, as far as it was read: TGTGCCAGCAGTTGGGAGGGGACTGAA. Translating it yields CASSWEGTE. The entire CDR3 protein reads CASSWEGTEAFF.

As regards this clone: The missing CDR3 end, 3 residues past where the read stops, is filled in from the germline J gene. V is TRBV20-1 and J is TRBJ1-4, with 8 nucleotides matching TRBD1. Losses at the gene ends were 3 bases for V and 7 bases for J; bases not matched to a gene: 7. CDR1 and CDR2 (germline): DFQATT, SNEGSKA (reference sequence). This CDR3 region has 14 residues. CDR3 amino acids: CSASPQGAGEKLFF. Incomplete CDR3 DNA: TGCAGTGCTAGCCCCCAGGGGGCAGGTGAAAAA.

Concerning this clone: The read ends 3 residues early relative to the CDR3; the germline J gene fills the gap. This chain links TRBV7-8 with TRBJ2-7, with a possible D match to TRBD2 (5 bases). The CDR3 has 16 amino acids. Germline V gene sequence: CDR1 SGHVS, CDR2 FQNEAQ. V lost 5 bases and J lost 0, with 17 bases in between. The CDR3 here is CASSPPEQRNSYEQYF. Partial CDR3 DNA: TGTGCCAGCAGCCCCCCTGAGCAGCGGAACTCCTACGAG. Variable domain in full (rest from reference TRBV7-8 and TRBJ2-7): GAGVSQSPRYKVAKRGQDVALRCDPISGHVSLFWYQQALGQGPEFLTYFQNEAQLDKSGLPSDRFFAERPEGSVSTLKIQRTQQEDSAVYLCASSPPEQRNSYEQYFGPGTRLTVT.

About this clone itself: Read data end 3 residues before the CDR3 end; the end is taken from the germline J gene. V gene TRBV7-8 combines with J gene TRBJ1-1, with a weak D call TRBD1 (5 bases). The CDR3 has 13 amino acids. Per germline, CDR1 SGHVS and CDR2 FQNEAQ. The sequenced CDR3 bases are TGTGCCAGCAGCTCAAGACAGTCGAGGGGA. Translating gives CASSSRQSRG. The complete CDR3 reads CASSSRQSRGAFF.

Concerning this clone itself: The read halts 3 residues ahead of the CDR3 end, with the missing end drawn from the germline J gene. The V gene is TRBV13, the J gene TRBJ2-7, with 11 bases lining up with TRBD2. The V and J ends lost 5 bases and 0 bases, in that order; junction bases with no gene match: 3. This CDR3 spans 15 amino acids. The germline gives CDR1 PRHDT, CDR2 FYEKMQ (reference sequence). The part of the CDR3 DNA that was read is TGTGCCAGCAGCCCAACTAGCGGGGGCTCCTACGAG. It is translated as CASSPTSGGSYE. The whole CDR3 reads CASSPTSGGSYEQYF.

The chain's CDR3 is CASSEYPQGDYGYTF. The sequenced CDR3 bases are TGTGCCAGCAGTGAATATCCACAGGGCGACTATGGC. The rearrangement joins TRBV6-1 to TRBJ1-2; perhaps TRBD1 as D (6 bases). The read falls 3 residues short of the CDR3 end, and the missing part is taken from the germline J gene. The CDR3 loop spans 15 amino acids. V lost 2 bases, J lost 3 bases, and 13 bases lay in between. Germline V gene data show CDR1 as MNHNS and CDR2 as SASEGT.

For this clone: The read is 3 residues too short to cover the CDR3 end, so that end is filled in from the germline J gene. V usage is TRBV10-1 and J usage is TRBJ2-1, with D unclear. The CDR3 has 12 amino acids. Trimming took off 8 bases at V and 3 bases at J, with 8 bases between the two ends. The V gene's germline CDR1 is WNHNN and CDR2 SYGVQD (reference sequence). The CDR3 loop reads CASGPRYNEQFF. Partial CDR3 DNA: TGCGCCAGCGGCCCTCGCTACAATGAG.

Turning to this clone: The DNA ends 3 residues before the CDR3 does, and the rest of the CDR3 is filled in from the germline J gene. This rearrangement joins TRBV30 to TRBJ2-7; D ambiguous. The V and J ends lost 2 bases and 5 bases respectively, with 10 bases between them. The CDR3 sequence is 12 residues long. Germline V lookup: CDR1 GTSNPN, CDR2 SVGIG (reference sequence). CDR3 DNA, as far as it was read: TGTGCCTGGAGTTCCCTTTTCGACGAG. Its protein is CAWSSLFDE. The whole CDR3 is CAWSSLFDEQYF. The full variable domain, its missing parts supplied by reference TRBV30 and TRBJ2-7, is SQTIHQWPATLVQPVGSPLSLECTVEGTSNPNLYWYRQAAGRGLQLLFYSVGIGQISSEVPQNLSASRPQDRQFILSSKKLLLSDSGFYLCAWSSLFDEQYFGPGTRLTVT.

Regarding this clone: The read terminates 3 residues ahead of where the CDR3 ends, so the germline J gene completes it. The chain couples TRBV10-2 to TRBJ2-4, with TRBD1 as a possible D gene (5 bases). Germline values: CDR1 WSHSY, CDR2 SAAADI. The V gene lost 7 bases and the J gene lost 8 bases, with 18 bases spanning the gap. The CDR3 extends over 14 amino acids. The covered CDR3 bases are TGCGCCAGCAACCCGCAGGGAACGGGTTACATT. It encodes CASNPQGTGYI. The CDR3, in full, reads CASNPQGTGYIQYF.

A remark on this clone: The CDR3 extends 3 residues past the end of the read, so its final part is completed from the germline J gene. V and J are TRBV20-1 and TRBJ1-4; no reliable D call. The germline CDR1 and CDR2 sequences are DFQATT and SNEGSKA (reference sequence). Between the trimmed V and J ends, which lost 5 bases and 4 bases, there was a span of 14 bases. The CDR3 contains 14 residues. This CDR3 reads CSAAHSLINEKLFF. The covered CDR3 bases are TGCAGTGCTGCCCACAGCCTGATTAATGAAAAA.

As concerns this clone: The observed sequence ends 3 residues before the CDR3 terminus, with the missing tail filled in from the germline J gene. J is TRBJ2-2 and V is TRBV19; 10 bases match TRBD1. V lost 5 bases, J lost 8 bases, and 11 bases stayed unmatched. Germline CDR1 and CDR2: LNHDA and SQIVND (reference sequence). There are 16 residues in the CDR3. The sequenced part of the CDR3 DNA is TGTGCCAGTAGTTCCCGCCCGGGACAGGGGATAGGGGAG. Amino acids: CASSSRPGQGIGE. The entire CDR3 sequence reads CASSSRPGQGIGELFF.

Remarks on this clone: The CDR3 goes on 3 residues after the read ends, and that part is filled in from the germline J gene. The rearrangement joins TRBV10-3 to TRBJ2-7; TRBD1 is a possible D gene (5 bases). The V gene's germline CDR1 is ENHRY and CDR2 SYGVKD. The CDR3 runs to 13 residues. Trimming stripped 6 bases from V and 3 bases from J, with 12 bases between. This chain's CDR3 is CAIRSPDNYEQYF. The DNA read from the CDR3 is TGTGCCATCAGATCCCCGGACAACTACGAG.

Note on this clone: From the germline J gene comes the end of the CDR3, since the read stops 3 residues before it. This chain uses TRBV29-1 with TRBJ2-4, with D possibly TRBD1 on 6 matching bases. Per the germline V gene, CDR1 is SQVTM and CDR2 is ANQGSEA. V was shortened by 4 bases and J by 5 bases, with 12 bases between the two germline ends. The CDR3 loop spans 13 amino acids. The CDR3 region is CSVVPQGENIQYF. CDR3 DNA, as far as it was read: TGCAGCGTTGTTCCACAGGGAGAAAACATT.

Regarding this clone: The CDR3 end falls 3 residues outside the read, so it is completed with the germline J gene. This sequence joins TRBV2 and TRBJ2-2, with D perhaps TRBD2 (6 bases). The CDR3 has 15 residues. The V gene lost 6 bases and the J gene lost 7 bases, with 18 bases spanning the gap. In germline, CDR1 is SNHLY, CDR2 FYNNEI. The part of the CDR3 DNA that was read is TGTGCCAGCAGGAGGGACTCGTCCGTTAACGGGGAG. Encoded protein: CASRRDSSVNGE. The full CDR3 is CASRRDSSVNGELFF.

As for this clone: The read ends 3 residues shy of where the CDR3 ends; the end is completed using the germline J gene. The J gene is TRBJ2-7, the V gene TRBV20-1; TRBD2 aligns across 11 bases. V shed 3 bases and J 0 bases; nucleotides not matched to a gene: 1. Germline values: CDR1 DFQATT, CDR2 SNEGSKA (reference sequence). This CDR3 comprises 14 residues. The CDR3: CSARGLADSYEQYF. The part of the CDR3 DNA that was read is TGCAGTGCTAGGGGACTAGCGGACTCCTACGAG.

Regarding this clone: From the germline J gene comes the end of the CDR3, since the read stops 3 residues before it. This chain joins TRBV20-1 and TRBJ2-4; 13 bases match TRBD2. Germline lookup yields CDR1 DFQATT and CDR2 SNEGSKA (reference sequence). The CDR3 contains 20 residues. V was clipped by 1 base and J by 1 base; unmatched bases: 13. The covered CDR3 bases are TGCAGTGCTAGAGTTCGGACTAGCGGGAGAACCTCGACGGCCAAAAACATT. Translating gives CSARVRTSGRTSTAKNI. The full CDR3 reads CSARVRTSGRTSTAKNIQYF.

The CDR3 loop is CSAATVTGARMGVGNYGYTF. The CDR3 bases that were read are TGCAGTGCGGCGACGGTCACAGGGGCCAGGATGGGAGTGGGAAACTATGGC. The chain combines TRBV20-1 with TRBJ1-2, with 7 bases identical to TRBD1. Coverage ceases 3 residues before the CDR3 finishes, and the germline J gene fills in the end. The V gene end was trimmed by 6 bases and the J gene end by 2 bases; junction bases not matched to a gene: 27. From germline, CDR1 is DFQATT and CDR2 SNEGSKA (reference sequence). The CDR3 is 20 residues long.

Comment on this clone: Coverage ceases 3 residues before the CDR3 finishes, and the germline J gene fills in the end. The V call is TRBV7-9, the J call TRBJ1-1; tentative D call: TRBD1 (5 bases). The CDR3 is 14 residues long. Germline assignment: CDR1 SEHNR and CDR2 FQNEAQ (reference sequence). Trimming removed 8 bases from V and 4 bases from J, with 17 bases in between. The sequenced part of the CDR3 DNA is TGTGCCAGCCCCAACCAGGCGGGGGGCACTGAA. It is translated as CASPNQAGGTE. From start to end, the CDR3 is CASPNQAGGTEAFF.

As regards this clone: The read comes to an end 3 residues before the CDR3 does, leaving the germline J gene to fill in the end. The V and J genes are TRBV7-6 and TRBJ1-1, with 7 bases lining up with TRBD1. The CDR3 has 17 amino acids. V lost 2 bases to trimming and J lost 0 bases; unmatched junction nucleotides: 9. Looked up from germline, CDR1 is SGHVS and CDR2 is FNYEAQ. The CDR3 loop is CASSLSRTGFMNTEAFF. The sequenced part of the CDR3 DNA is TGTGCCAGCAGCTTATCGAGGACAGGCTTCATGAACACTGAA.

Concerning this clone itself: The CDR3 end is not reached by the read, which stops 3 residues before it; the germline J gene fills it in. This chain links TRBV7-6 with TRBJ1-1; D is unresolved. This CDR3 has 15 amino acids. Trimming took off 5 bases at V and 1 base at J, with 14 bases between the two ends. The germline V gene has CDR1 SGHVS and CDR2 FNYEAQ. This CDR3 is CASSNPRAPNTEAFF. The sequenced part of the CDR3 DNA is TGTGCCAGCAGCAACCCGCGGGCGCCGAACACTGAA.

With regard to this clone: The read comes to an end 3 residues before the CDR3 does, leaving the germline J gene to fill in the end. This chain joins TRBV20-1 and TRBJ2-3; 13 positions agree with TRBD2. With V trimmed by 2 bases and J by 4 bases, 6 bases remained unmatched. CDR3 length: 16 amino acids. CDR1 DFQATT and CDR2 SNEGSKA come from the germline V gene (reference sequence). The CDR3 sequence is CSARLGLAGLSDTQYF. The CDR3 bases that were read are TGCAGTGCTAGACTGGGACTAGCGGGACTTTCAGATACG.

On this clone: The read gets to within 3 residues of the CDR3 end, and the germline J gene fills in the rest. This sequence joins TRBV6-4 and TRBJ2-1; 7 nucleotides line up with TRBD2. J gave up 1 base and V 3 bases, and 3 bases lay outside the gene matches. The CDR3 consists of 15 residues. Per germline, CDR1 MRHNA and CDR2 SNTAGT. CDR3 in amino acids: CASSEGAGSYNEQFF. The covered CDR3 bases are TGTGCCAGCAGTGAGGGAGCGGGGTCCTACAATGAG.

Details on this clone: The read falls 3 residues short of the CDR3 end, and the missing part is taken from the germline J gene. The rearrangement uses TRBV7-2 and TRBJ2-2; the match to TRBD1 covers 9 bases. V gave up 3 bases and J gave up 5 bases; unmatched junction bases: 4. Germline values: CDR1 SGHTA, CDR2 FQGNSA. CDR3 size: 15 residues. CDR3 sequence reads: CASSFWDRETGELFF. CDR3 DNA (partial): TGTGCCAGCAGCTTCTGGGACAGGGAGACCGGGGAG.

To note about this clone: The read terminates 3 residues ahead of where the CDR3 ends, so the germline J gene completes it. The chain joins TRBV13 to TRBJ1-3; tentatively, D is TRBD1 (5 bases). V was trimmed by 0 bases and J by 8 bases, leaving 17 bases between them. This CDR3 spans 16 amino acids. CDR1 and CDR2 (germline): PRHDT, FYEKMQ (reference sequence). The CDR3 here is CASSLGPTGARDTIYF. CDR3 DNA, as far as it was read: TGTGCCAGCAGCTTAGGCCCCACAGGAGCTCGGGACACC.

In the case of this clone: The sequenced fragment ends 3 residues before the CDR3 boundary, so the rest is inferred from the germline J gene. J is TRBJ1-2 and V is TRBV30, with no clear D. V lost 4 bases and J 1 base, leaving 7 bases between the germline ends. Germline values: CDR1 GTSNPN, CDR2 SVGIG (reference sequence). The CDR3 has 12 residues. The part of the CDR3 DNA that was read is TGTGCCTGGATGCGGGGTAACTATGGC. Its translation: CAWMRGNYG. The entire CDR3 sequence reads CAWMRGNYGYTF.